This TCR beta chain was identified during a study of cytomegalovirus exposure and HLA in healthy donors. Overall study context: Among around 200 million T cells, an earlier analysis found 90 million to 130 million unique TCR beta sequences. Overall study results and limits: In vitro work confirmed that three CMV-associated chains recognize CMV antigens. The study flagged about 150 TCR beta chains as cytomegalovirus-associated. Being indistinguishable, some V segments were excluded, TRBV6-2 and TRBV6-3 among them.

Turning to this clone: Its antigen remains unknown.

The PCR employed 60 Vbeta primers together with 13 Jbeta primers. Using immunoSEQ multiplex PCR, the repertoire was profiled, and TCRdb retains in-frame clones only, with some absent. The sample holds about 120,000 clones, under 85% seen once. This CDR3 contains 14 residues. Trimming stripped 7 bases from V and 7 bases from J, with 15 bases between. Germline CDR1 is SGHDT and CDR2 is YYEEEE. This receptor was identified in a man aged 35-49 years in good health and CMV-seropositive. The sequenced material came from PBMCs. This sequence joins TRBV5-6 and TRBJ1-6; TRBD1 is a possible D gene (5 bases). CDR3 sequence reads: CASSRQRRNSPLHF. In nucleotides, the CDR3 is TGTGCCAGCTCTAGACAGCGAAGGAATTCACCCCTCCACTTT.